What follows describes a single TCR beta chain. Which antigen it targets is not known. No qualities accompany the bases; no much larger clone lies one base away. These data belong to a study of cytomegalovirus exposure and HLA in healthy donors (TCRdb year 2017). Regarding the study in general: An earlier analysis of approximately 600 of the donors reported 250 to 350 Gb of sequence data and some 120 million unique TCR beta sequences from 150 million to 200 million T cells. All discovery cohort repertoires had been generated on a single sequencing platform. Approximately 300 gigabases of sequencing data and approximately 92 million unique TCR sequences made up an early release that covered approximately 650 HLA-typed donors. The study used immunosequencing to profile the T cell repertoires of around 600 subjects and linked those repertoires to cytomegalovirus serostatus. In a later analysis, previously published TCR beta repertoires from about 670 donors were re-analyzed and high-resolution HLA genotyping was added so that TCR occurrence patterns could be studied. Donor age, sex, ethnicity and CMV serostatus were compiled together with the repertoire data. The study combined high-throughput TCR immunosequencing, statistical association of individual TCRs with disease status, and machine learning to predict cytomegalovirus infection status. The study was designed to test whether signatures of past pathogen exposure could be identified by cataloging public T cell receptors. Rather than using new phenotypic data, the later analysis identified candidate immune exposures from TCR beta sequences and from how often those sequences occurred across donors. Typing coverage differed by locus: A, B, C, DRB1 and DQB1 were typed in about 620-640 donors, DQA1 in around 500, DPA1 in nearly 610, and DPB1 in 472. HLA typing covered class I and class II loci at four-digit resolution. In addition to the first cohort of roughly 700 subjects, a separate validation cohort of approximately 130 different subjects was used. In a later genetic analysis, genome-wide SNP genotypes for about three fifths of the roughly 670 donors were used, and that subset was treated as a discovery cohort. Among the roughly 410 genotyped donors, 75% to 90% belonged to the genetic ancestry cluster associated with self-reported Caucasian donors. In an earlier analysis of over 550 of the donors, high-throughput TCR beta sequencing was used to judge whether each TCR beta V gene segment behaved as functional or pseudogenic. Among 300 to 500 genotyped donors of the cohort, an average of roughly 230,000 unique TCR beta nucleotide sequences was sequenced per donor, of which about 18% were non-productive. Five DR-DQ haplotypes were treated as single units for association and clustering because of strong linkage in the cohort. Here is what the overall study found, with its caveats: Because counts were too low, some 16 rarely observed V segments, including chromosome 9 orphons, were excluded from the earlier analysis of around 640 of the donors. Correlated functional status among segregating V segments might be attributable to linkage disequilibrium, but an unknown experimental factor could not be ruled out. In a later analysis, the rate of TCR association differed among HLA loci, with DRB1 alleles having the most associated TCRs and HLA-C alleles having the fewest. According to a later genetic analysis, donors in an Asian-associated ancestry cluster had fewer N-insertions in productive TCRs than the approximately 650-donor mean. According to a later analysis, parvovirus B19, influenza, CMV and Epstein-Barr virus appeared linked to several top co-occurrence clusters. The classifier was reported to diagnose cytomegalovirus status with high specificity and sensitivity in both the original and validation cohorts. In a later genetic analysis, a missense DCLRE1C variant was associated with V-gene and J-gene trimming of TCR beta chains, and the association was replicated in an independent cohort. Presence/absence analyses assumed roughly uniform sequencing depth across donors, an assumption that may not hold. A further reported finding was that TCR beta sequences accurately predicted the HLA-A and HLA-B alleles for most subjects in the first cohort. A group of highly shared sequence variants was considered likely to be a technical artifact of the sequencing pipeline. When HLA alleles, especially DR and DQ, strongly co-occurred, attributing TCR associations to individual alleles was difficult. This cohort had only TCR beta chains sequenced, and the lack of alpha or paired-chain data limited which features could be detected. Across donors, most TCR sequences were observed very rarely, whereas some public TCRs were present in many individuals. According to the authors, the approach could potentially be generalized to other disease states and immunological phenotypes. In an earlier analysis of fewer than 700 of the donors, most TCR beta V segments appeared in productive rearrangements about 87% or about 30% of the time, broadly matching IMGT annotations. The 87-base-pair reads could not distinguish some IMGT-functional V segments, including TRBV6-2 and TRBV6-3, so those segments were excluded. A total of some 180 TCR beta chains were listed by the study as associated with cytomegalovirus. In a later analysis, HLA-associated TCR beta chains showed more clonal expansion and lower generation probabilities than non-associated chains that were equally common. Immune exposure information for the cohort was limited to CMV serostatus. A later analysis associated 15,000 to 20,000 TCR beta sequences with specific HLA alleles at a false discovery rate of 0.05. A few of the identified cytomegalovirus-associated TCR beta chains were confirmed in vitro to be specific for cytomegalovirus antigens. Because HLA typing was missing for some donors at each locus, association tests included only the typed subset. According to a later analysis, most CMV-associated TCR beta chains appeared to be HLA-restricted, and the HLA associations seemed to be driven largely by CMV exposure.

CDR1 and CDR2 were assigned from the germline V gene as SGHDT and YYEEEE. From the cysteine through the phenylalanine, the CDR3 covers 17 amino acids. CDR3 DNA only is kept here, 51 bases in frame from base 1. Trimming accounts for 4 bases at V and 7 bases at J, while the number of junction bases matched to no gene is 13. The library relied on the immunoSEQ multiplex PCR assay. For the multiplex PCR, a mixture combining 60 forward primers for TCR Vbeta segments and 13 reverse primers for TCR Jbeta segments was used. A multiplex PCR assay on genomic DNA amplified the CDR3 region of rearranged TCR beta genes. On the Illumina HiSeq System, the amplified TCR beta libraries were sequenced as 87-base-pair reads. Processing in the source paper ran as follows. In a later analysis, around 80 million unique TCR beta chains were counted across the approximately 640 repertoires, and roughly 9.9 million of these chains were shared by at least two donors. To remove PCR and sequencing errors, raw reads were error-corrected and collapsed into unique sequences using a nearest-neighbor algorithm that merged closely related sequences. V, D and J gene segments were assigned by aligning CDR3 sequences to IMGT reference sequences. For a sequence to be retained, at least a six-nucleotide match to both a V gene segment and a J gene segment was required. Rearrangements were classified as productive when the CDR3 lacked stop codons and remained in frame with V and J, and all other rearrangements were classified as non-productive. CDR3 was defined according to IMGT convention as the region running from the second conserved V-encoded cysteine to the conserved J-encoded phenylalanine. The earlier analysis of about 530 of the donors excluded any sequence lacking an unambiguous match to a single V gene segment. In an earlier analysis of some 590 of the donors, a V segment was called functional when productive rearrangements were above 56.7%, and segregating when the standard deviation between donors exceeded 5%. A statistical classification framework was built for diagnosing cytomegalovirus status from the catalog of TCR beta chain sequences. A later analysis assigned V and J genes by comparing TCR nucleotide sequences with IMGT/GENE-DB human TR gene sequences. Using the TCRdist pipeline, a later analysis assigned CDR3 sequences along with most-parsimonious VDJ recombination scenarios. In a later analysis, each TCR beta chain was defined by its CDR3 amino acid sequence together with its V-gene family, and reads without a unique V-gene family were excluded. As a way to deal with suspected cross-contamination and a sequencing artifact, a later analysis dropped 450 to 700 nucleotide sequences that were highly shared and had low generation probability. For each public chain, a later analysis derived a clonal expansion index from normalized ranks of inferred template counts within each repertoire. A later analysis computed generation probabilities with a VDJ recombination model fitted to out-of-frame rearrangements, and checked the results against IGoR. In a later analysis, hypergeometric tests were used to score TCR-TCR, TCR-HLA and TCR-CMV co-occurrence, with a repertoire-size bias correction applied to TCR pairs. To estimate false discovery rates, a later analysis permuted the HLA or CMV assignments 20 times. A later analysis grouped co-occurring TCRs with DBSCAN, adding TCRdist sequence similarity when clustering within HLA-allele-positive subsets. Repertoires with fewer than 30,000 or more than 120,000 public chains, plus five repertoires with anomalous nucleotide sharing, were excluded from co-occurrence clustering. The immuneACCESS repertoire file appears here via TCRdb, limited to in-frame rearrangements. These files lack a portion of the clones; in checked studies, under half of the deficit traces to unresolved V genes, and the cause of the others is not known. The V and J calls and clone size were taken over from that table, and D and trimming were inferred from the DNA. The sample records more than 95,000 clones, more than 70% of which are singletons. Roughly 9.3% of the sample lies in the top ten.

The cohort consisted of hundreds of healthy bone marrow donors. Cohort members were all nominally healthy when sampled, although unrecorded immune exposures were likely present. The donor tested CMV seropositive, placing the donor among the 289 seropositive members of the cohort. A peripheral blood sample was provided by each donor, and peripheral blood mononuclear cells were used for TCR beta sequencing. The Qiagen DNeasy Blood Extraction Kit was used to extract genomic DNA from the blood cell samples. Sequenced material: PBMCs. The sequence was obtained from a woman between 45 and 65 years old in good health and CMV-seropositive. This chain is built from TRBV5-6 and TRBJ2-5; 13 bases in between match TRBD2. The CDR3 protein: CASSLRRGLAGAGTQYF. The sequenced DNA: TGTGCCAGCAGCCTTCGCCGAGGACTAGCGGGGGCGGGGACCCAGTACTTC.